These 30 T cell receptor beta chains originate from one sample sequenced in a study of OX40 agonist ivuxolimab in advanced cancers. Profiled with immunoSEQ multiplex PCR; TCRdb holds only in-frame clones, not every one. In the table there are tens of thousands of clones, roughly 84% of which are singletons. Material: CD4+ or CD8+ T cells sorted from blood, obtained in a trial of the OX40 agonist ivuxolimab. Source of these receptors: an adult with an advanced solid tumor such as melanoma, head and neck, liver or kidney cancer.

Only a few counts were recorded for this clone. V gene TRBV4-2 combines with J gene TRBJ1-5; TRBD1 is a possible D gene (6 bases). The CDR3 is 17 amino acids. The germline CDR1 and CDR2 sequences are LGHNA and YNFKEQ. The ends were cut back, 0 bases at V and 4 bases at J, with 16 bases in the middle. The CDR3 sequence is CASSQDPGGGPNQPQHF. CDR3 nucleotides: TGTGCCAGCAGCCAAGACCCGGGGGGGGGCCCGAATCAGCCCCAGCATTTT.

This rearrangement joins TRBV11-2 to TRBJ2-1; 10 bases align to TRBD2. The CDR3 loop spans 15 amino acids. CDR1 is SGHAT and CDR2 is FQNNGV in the germline V gene. V lost 5 bases, J lost 2 bases, and 3 bases stayed unmatched. CDR3 in DNA: TGTGCCAGCAGCCGGACTAGCGGAGCCTACAATGAGCAGTTCTTC. As protein: CASSRTSGAYNEQFF.

The chain carries TRBV7-9 and TRBJ2-1; no firm D call. Germline V CDR1 and CDR2: SEHNR, FQNEAQ (reference sequence). With 5 bases removed from V and 0 bases from J, the gap between germline ends came to 23 bases. The CDR3 sequence is 19 residues long. The CDR3 sequence is CASSPKVDGRTSSYNEQFF. The DNA of the CDR3 is TGTGCCAGCAGCCCTAAGGTCGACGGGCGGACCTCCTCCTACAATGAGCAGTTCTTC.

The chain uses TRBV4-1 and TRBJ1-5; TRBD1 matches 7 bases. The CDR3 has 16 amino acids. Germline V gene data show CDR1 as MGHRA and CDR2 as YSYEKL. J lost 3 bases, V lost 0 bases, and 5 bases had no gene match. The CDR3 nucleotides are TGCGCCAGCAGCCAAGACTCGGACAGGTTCAATCAGCCCCAGCATTTT. Translation: CASSQDSDRFNQPQHF.

The rearrangement joins TRBV7-2 to TRBJ1-1; D ambiguous. Trimming shortened V by 3 bases and J by 7 bases, and 12 bases separated the two germline ends. This CDR3 has 13 residues. Germline-derived CDR1 and CDR2 are SGHTA and FQGNSA. Here the CDR3 reads CASSFSGRNEAFF. CDR3 DNA sequence: TGTGCCAGCAGCTTTTCGGGTAGGAATGAAGCTTTCTTT.

This clone came up once. The rearrangement joins TRBV7-2 to TRBJ1-4, with 7 bases matching TRBD1. V lost 3 bases to trimming and J lost 8 bases; unmatched junction nucleotides: 9. Germline V CDR1 and CDR2: SGHTA, FQGNSA. The CDR3 consists of 15 residues. The CDR3 DNA follows: TGTGCCAGCAGCTTCCAATGGACAGGCGAAGAAAAACTGTTTTTT. Protein sequence: CASSFQWTGEEKLFF.

This rearrangement joins TRBV28 to TRBJ1-5, with TRBD1 matching 7 bases. Trimming took 3 bases from V and 0 from J; bases not matched to a gene: 8. CDR1 MDHEN and CDR2 SYDVKM come from the germline V gene. This CDR3 is 17 amino acids long. The chain's CDR3 is CASSFPGGRDSNQPQHF. In nucleotides, the CDR3 is TGTGCCAGCAGTTTCCCAGGGGGAAGAGATAGCAATCAGCCCCAGCATTTT.

This chain joins TRBV28 and TRBJ2-7, with 10 bases matching TRBD2. The CDR3 runs 15 residues. Germline V gene lookup returns CDR1 MDHEN and CDR2 SYDVKM. After removal of 4 bases from V and 1 base from J, the junction contained 4 bases not matched to a gene. CDR3 protein: CASSSAGGISYEQYF. CDR3 nucleotide sequence: TGTGCCAGCAGTTCAGCGGGGGGGATTTCCTACGAGCAGTACTTC.

The chain joins TRBV19 to TRBJ1-1; 9 bases fit TRBD1. V shed 3 bases and J 1 base; nucleotides not matched to a gene: 6. Looked up from germline, CDR1 is LNHDA and CDR2 is SQIVND (reference sequence). The CDR3 covers 16 residues. CDR3 loop: CASSIRDRDPNTEAFF. CDR3 coding DNA: TGTGCCAGTAGTATTCGGGACAGGGATCCGAACACTGAAGCTTTCTTT.

The rearrangement links TRBV5-1 to TRBJ2-2; 8 nucleotides line up with TRBD1. Germline assignment: CDR1 SGHRS and CDR2 YFSETQ. The CDR3 covers 16 residues. Trimming at V came to 0 bases and at J to 5 bases, leaving 6 bases not matched to a gene. CDR3 DNA: TGCGCCAGCAGCTTGGGGCCCACAGGGGGAACCGGGGAGCTGTTTTTT. Translating it yields CASSLGPTGGTGELFF.

The chain is built from TRBV19 and TRBJ2-7; possible D gene TRBD1, 6 bases. The CDR3 is made up of 14 amino acids. Germline lookup yields CDR1 LNHDA and CDR2 SQIVND (reference sequence). Trimming left V 3 bases short and J 2 bases short, with 11 bases between. CDR3: CASSMGRGTYEQYF. CDR3 nucleotides: TGTGCCAGTAGTATGGGCAGGGGTACCTACGAGCAGTACTTC.

The V gene is TRBV7-8, the J gene TRBJ2-5; D is possibly TRBD2 (7 bases). The CDR3 contains 14 residues. The germline V gene encodes CDR1 SGHVS and CDR2 FQNEAQ. The V gene lost 5 bases and the J gene lost 5 bases, with 15 bases spanning the gap. The CDR3 spells CASSPKGGGETQYF. The CDR3 nucleotides read TGTGCCAGCAGCCCTAAGGGAGGGGGGGAGACCCAGTACTTC.

This clone was observed once. This rearrangement joins TRBV29-1 to TRBJ2-2; possibly TRBD1 for D (5 bases). The CDR3 covers 11 residues. The germline V and J ends were trimmed by 8 bases and 7 bases, with 11 bases remaining between them. Germline CDR1 is SQVTM and CDR2 is ANQGSEA. CDR3 bases: TGCAGCACCCGACAGAACGGGGAGCTGTTTTTT. Translating it yields CSTRQNGELFF.

The CDR3 spells CASSRGDRWNTEAFF. Written as DNA, the CDR3 is TGTGCCAGCAGCCGGGGGGACCGGTGGAACACTGAAGCTTTCTTT. This sequence joins TRBV13 and TRBJ1-1; D is possibly TRBD1 (5 bases). Deletions cut 5 bases from V and 1 base from J, with 14 bases between. Germline V gives CDR1 PRHDT, CDR2 FYEKMQ (reference sequence). The CDR3 sequence is 15 residues long.

This clone was seen once. The V and J genes are TRBV15 and TRBJ1-1, with 8 nucleotides matching TRBD1. The CDR3 contains 16 residues. The germline V gene encodes CDR1 LNHNV and CDR2 YYDKDF (reference sequence). Germline trimming cut 0 bases from V and 5 bases from J; bases unmatched to any gene: 8. The chain's CDR3 is CATSRDQGALWTEAFF. CDR3 bases: TGTGCCACCAGCAGAGACCAGGGGGCACTTTGGACTGAAGCTTTCTTT.

This clone appeared a single time. The chain is built from TRBV9 and TRBJ2-7; D not resolved. CDR1 and CDR2 from the germline V gene are SGDLS and YYNGEE. The CDR3 contains 14 residues. V was shortened by 4 bases and J by 6 bases, with 17 bases between the two germline ends. Written as DNA, the CDR3 is TGTGCCAGCAGCCTCGGGCATGGGCTCACCGAGCAGTACTTC. Amino acid sequence: CASSLGHGLTEQYF.

The chain is built from TRBV5-3 and TRBJ1-5; maybe TRBD1 (6 bases). TRBV5-3 is an open reading frame, and its role is uncertain. V was clipped by 10 bases and J by 0 bases, with 20 bases between them. The CDR3 runs to 16 residues. The CDR3 DNA is TGTGCCTTCGCCATTCGGTACAGGGCTAGCAATCAGCCCCAGCATTTT. As protein: CAFAIRYRASNQPQHF.

V is TRBV6-1 and J is TRBJ2-1, with D uncertain. V lost 3 bases, J lost 12 bases, and 9 bases lay in between. CDR1 is MNHNS, CDR2 SASEGT, per germline. This CDR3 is 11 amino acids long. CDR3 loop: CASSDSVGQFF. DNA of the CDR3: TGTGCCAGCAGTGATTCGGTGGGGCAGTTCTTC.

The rearrangement links TRBV7-2 to TRBJ2-7; possibly TRBD2 for D (6 bases). Trimming removed 1 base at V and 0 bases at J, with 10 bases between. This CDR3 has 15 amino acids. Germline CDR1 reads SGHTA; CDR2 reads FQGNSA. CDR3 sequence: CASSLEGTPSYEQYF. The CDR3, as DNA: TGTGCCAGCAGCTTAGAGGGGACTCCCTCCTACGAGCAGTACTTC.

V gene TRBV10-3 combines with J gene TRBJ1-2; D gene ambiguous. The CDR3 is 15 residues long. Germline CDR1 is ENHRY and CDR2 is SYGVKD. Trimming pared 0 bases from V and 1 base from J, leaving 9 bases between. CDR3 loop: CAISESAGLNYGYTF. DNA of the CDR3: TGTGCCATCAGTGAGTCGGCAGGACTTAACTATGGCTACACCTTC.

V gene TRBV6-1 combines with J gene TRBJ2-1; 11 bases are shared with TRBD2. Per the germline V gene, CDR1 is MNHNS and CDR2 is SASEGT. The CDR3 is made up of 17 amino acids. V gave up 2 bases and J gave up 8 bases; unmatched junction bases: 11. The CDR3 DNA sequence: TGTGCCAGCAGTGAATGGAACTTAGCGGGGGGGCGCGATGAGCAGTTCTTC. Protein product: CASSEWNLAGGRDEQFF.

As DNA, the CDR3 is TGTGCCAGCAGCGTGGGGGAAGCGGGGGGCCAAGAGACCCAGTACTTC. Protein: CASSVGEAGGQETQYF. V usage is TRBV9 and J usage is TRBJ2-5; 9 nucleotides align to TRBD2. CDR1 is SGDLS and CDR2 is YYNGEE in the germline V gene. V lost 2 bases and J lost 1; bases outside the gene matches: 6. This CDR3 has 16 residues.

The CDR3 DNA is TGTGCCAGCAGTGTTACAGGGTATAGCAATCAGCCCCAGCATTTT. Translation gives CASSVTGYSNQPQHF. The rearrangement links TRBV6-5 to TRBJ1-5, with D perhaps matching TRBD1 (6 bases). Germline V lookup: CDR1 MNHEY, CDR2 SVGAGI. V lost 5 bases and J 0 bases, leaving 11 bases between the germline ends. This CDR3 comprises 15 residues.

The chain couples TRBV9 to TRBJ2-3, with a weak D call TRBD2 (7 bases). Trimming shortened V by 0 bases and J by 4 bases, and 15 bases separated the two germline ends. The CDR3 loop spans 16 amino acids. Germline values: CDR1 SGDLS, CDR2 YYNGEE. In DNA form, the CDR3 reads TGTGCCAGCAGCGTAGAACAGGGAGGGGGTCCAGATACGCAGTATTTT. It is translated as CASSVEQGGGPDTQYF. Using reference TRBV9 and TRBJ2-3 for the parts outside the CDR3, the full variable domain is DSGVTQTPKHLITATGQRVTLRCSPRSGDLSVYWYQQSLDQGLQFLIQYYNGEERAKGNILERFSAQQFPDLHSELNLSSLELGDSALYFCASSVEQGGGPDTQYFGPGTRLTVL.

The V and J genes are TRBV15 and TRBJ1-2, with 8 nucleotides matching TRBD1. The CDR3 covers 15 residues. Looked up from germline, CDR1 is LNHNV and CDR2 is YYDKDF (reference sequence). The trim removed 1 base at V and 7 bases at J, leaving 8 bases unmatched. The CDR3 here is CATSRASRTGTGYTF. The CDR3 DNA sequence: TGTGCCACCAGCAGAGCCTCCAGGACAGGGACTGGCTACACCTTC.

The chain joins TRBV5-1 to TRBJ2-1; 7 bases are shared with TRBD2. Germline V CDR1 and CDR2: SGHRS, YFSETQ. V shed 2 bases and J 3 bases; nucleotides not matched to a gene: 2. The CDR3 length is 14 residues. The DNA of the CDR3 is TGCGCCAGCAGCTTAGCGGGGTTCTACAATGAGCAGTTCTTC. Its protein product is CASSLAGFYNEQFF.

This clone appeared a single time. The chain links TRBV4-2 to TRBJ1-1, with D perhaps TRBD1 (5 bases). The CDR3 extends over 14 amino acids. V was trimmed by 0 bases and J by 4 bases, leaving 9 bases between them. The germline V gene has CDR1 LGHNA and CDR2 YNFKEQ. The CDR3 region has the DNA TGTGCCAGCAGCCAAGAGGGGACGGGCACTGAAGCTTTCTTT. This codes for CASSQEGTGTEAFF.

The V gene is TRBV27, the J gene TRBJ2-5, with D maybe TRBD2 (6 bases). V shed 2 bases and J shed 5 bases, with 15 bases lying between them. Germline loops: CDR1 MNHEY, CDR2 SMNVEV (reference sequence). This CDR3 is built from 15 residues. The CDR3 DNA reads as TGTGCCAGCAGTTTAGGTCCCGCCGGAGGGGAGACCCAGTACTTC. As protein: CASSLGPAGGETQYF.

V usage is TRBV4-1 and J usage is TRBJ2-7; 10 nucleotides agree with TRBD2. V trimming: 3 bases; J trimming: 4 bases; junction bases outside the gene matches: 6. This CDR3 comprises 15 residues. The germline V gene encodes CDR1 MGHRA and CDR2 YSYEKL. The CDR3 spells CASSHRASGSYEQYF. In nucleotides, the CDR3 is TGCGCCAGCAGCCATCGAGCTAGCGGGAGTTACGAGCAGTACTTC.

The count of this clone is one. V usage is TRBV11-2 and J usage is TRBJ2-7, with D perhaps matching TRBD2 (7 bases). This CDR3 has 15 amino acids. Germline loops: CDR1 SGHAT, CDR2 FQNNGV. V was trimmed by 1 base and J by 3 bases, leaving 13 bases between them. The CDR3 protein is CASSLVAGADYEQYF. In nucleotides, the CDR3 is TGTGCCAGCAGCTTAGTTGCGGGGGCCGACTACGAGCAGTACTTC.